Each of the 27 T cell receptor beta chains below was sequenced from the same sample in a study of OX40 agonist ivuxolimab in advanced cancers. Here immunoSEQ multiplex PCR was the method, and the copy in TCRdb shows in-frame clones only, minus some. The table lists about 86,000 clones, less than 95% of them singletons, with roughly 9.4% in the top ten. This sample comprised CD4+ or CD8+ T cells sorted from blood, obtained in a trial of the OX40 agonist ivuxolimab. These TCRs come from an adult with an advanced solid tumor such as melanoma, head and neck, liver or kidney cancer.

The gene calls are TRBV9 and TRBJ1-6; tentative D call: TRBD1 (6 bases). The CDR3 spans 14 residues. Germline loops: CDR1 SGDLS, CDR2 YYNGEE. Trimming left V 3 bases short and J 7 bases short, with 11 bases between. CDR3 amino acids: CASSAQGINSPLHF. The CDR3 coding sequence is TGTGCCAGCAGCGCACAGGGTATCAATTCACCCCTCCACTTT.

The V and J genes are TRBV27 and TRBJ2-5; unclear D gene. CDR3 length equals 13 residues. V lost 0 bases and J lost 6, with 8 bases in between. In germline, CDR1 is MNHEY, CDR2 SMNVEV (reference sequence). DNA for the CDR3: TGTGCCAGCAGTTTATCGAGAATGCAGACCCAGTACTTC. Translating it yields CASSLSRMQTQYF.

CDR3 sequence: CASSPNREVGTEAFF. The CDR3, as DNA: TGCGCCAGCAGCCCTAACAGGGAAGTGGGCACTGAAGCTTTCTTT. The V call is TRBV4-1, the J call TRBJ1-1, with a weak D call TRBD1 (6 bases). The V and J ends lost 4 bases and 4 bases respectively, with 16 bases between them. CDR1 and CDR2 from the germline V gene are MGHRA and YSYEKL. The CDR3 length is 15 residues.

The chain employs TRBV11-2 and TRBJ1-2; tentatively, D is TRBD1 (6 bases). The germline CDR1 and CDR2 sequences are SGHAT and FQNNGV. V was shortened by 3 bases and J by 4 bases, with 15 bases between the two germline ends. CDR3 size: 15 residues. The CDR3 DNA reads as TGTGCCAGCAGCTTTGGACGTCAGGGGACCTATGGCTACACCTTC. Translated: CASSFGRQGTYGYTF.

The J gene is TRBJ1-2, the V gene TRBV15; maybe TRBD1 (5 bases). The CDR3 loop spans 13 amino acids. The germline CDR1 and CDR2 sequences are LNHNV and YYDKDF (reference sequence). V was shortened by 0 bases and J by 9 bases, with 11 bases between the two germline ends. The DNA of the CDR3 is TGTGCCACCAGCAGAGAAGGCGGGGGAAGCTACACCTTC. Its translation: CATSREGGGSYTF. Based on the CDR3 plus reference TRBV15 and TRBJ1-2, the full variable domain is DAMVIQNPRYQVTQFGKPVTLSCSQTLNHNVMYWYQQKSSQAPKLLFHYYDKDFNNEADTPDNFQSRRPNTSFCFLDIRSPGLGDTAMYLCATSREGGGSYTFGSGTRLTVV.

CDR3: CASSFDSSYEQYF. The CDR3 bases are TGTGCCAGCAGTTTTGACAGTTCCTACGAGCAGTACTTC. The gene calls are TRBV7-3 and TRBJ2-7, with a possible D match to TRBD1 (5 bases). Trimming cost V 6 bases and J 1 base, with 10 bases left between them. The CDR3 is made up of 13 amino acids. Germline V lookup: CDR1 SGHTA, CDR2 FQGTGA.

This clone was detected ten times or more. The V call is TRBV29-1, the J call TRBJ1-2, with 8 bases that match TRBD1. The V segment lost 6 bases and the J segment 6 bases; nucleotides outside the gene matches: 9. Per the germline V gene, CDR1 is SQVTM and CDR2 is ANQGSEA. The CDR3 contains 13 residues. CDR3 sequence reads: CSVQDRGGNGYTF. In DNA form, the CDR3 reads TGCAGCGTCCAAGACAGGGGTGGCAATGGCTACACCTTC.

The V and J genes are TRBV2 and TRBJ2-1, with a weak D call TRBD2 (5 bases). Germline CDR1 SNHLY, CDR2 FYNNEI. V was shortened by 10 bases and J by 4 bases, with 23 bases between the two germline ends. This CDR3 spans 16 amino acids. The CDR3 reads CATLSGSSEHYNEQFF. CDR3 nucleotide sequence: TGTGCCACCCTCTCGGGGAGTAGCGAACATTACAATGAGCAGTTCTTC.

The chain links TRBV18 to TRBJ1-2; the D gene is possibly TRBD1 (5 bases). Trimming shortened V by 3 bases and J by 12 bases, and 17 bases separated the two germline ends. The CDR3 has 13 residues. CDR1 and CDR2 (germline): KGHSH, LQKENI. The CDR3 region is CASSPNLQAADTF. CDR3 bases: TGTGCCAGCTCACCTAACCTACAGGCTGCTGACACCTTC.

This chain connects TRBV6-1 to TRBJ1-3, with a tentative D call TRBD1 (5 bases). Germline CDR1 and CDR2: MNHNS and SASEGT. This CDR3 is 15 amino acids long. Trimming took off 0 bases at V and 3 bases at J, with 9 bases between the two ends. The CDR3 here is CASSEAAGYGNTIYF. CDR3 nucleotides: TGTGCCAGCAGTGAAGCCGCAGGGTATGGAAACACCATATATTTT.

This clone was seen only once. The J gene is TRBJ2-3, the V gene TRBV18; 7 nucleotides align to TRBD2. Losses at the gene ends were 11 bases for V and 6 bases for J; bases not matched to a gene: 17. The CDR3 length is 15 residues. Germline assignment: CDR1 KGHSH and CDR2 LQKENI. The CDR3 DNA follows: TGTGCCGGCCATGCGGGGGTCGGTGATGTGGATACGCAGTATTTT. It translates to CAGHAGVGDVDTQYF.

V and J are TRBV6-6 and TRBJ2-7; 11 bases agree with TRBD2. Trimming at V came to 1 base and at J to 4 bases, leaving 6 bases not matched to a gene. The CDR3 sequence is 16 residues long. Germline V gives CDR1 MNHNY, CDR2 SVGAGI (reference sequence). The CDR3 DNA sequence: TGTGCCAGCAGTTACTTAACGGGACTAGCGGTATACGAGCAGTACTTC. Protein product: CASSYLTGLAVYEQYF.

The V and J genes are TRBV9 and TRBJ2-3; D is perhaps TRBD1 or TRBD2 (5 bases each). The CDR3 sequence is 16 residues long. Germline CDR1 and CDR2: SGDLS and YYNGEE. The ends were cut back, 0 bases at V and 2 bases at J, with 13 bases in the middle. The CDR3 sequence is CASSVGGGSLTDTQYF. CDR3 nucleotide sequence: TGTGCCAGCAGCGTAGGTGGGGGTAGTCTCACAGATACGCAGTATTTT.

The count of this clone is one. This sequence joins TRBV5-6 and TRBJ1-1; D gene ambiguous. The CDR3 covers 16 residues. Germline V CDR1 and CDR2: SGHDT, YYEEEE. The V end was cut by 4 bases, the J end by 0 bases, with 16 bases between. The CDR3 sequence is CASSAVGSGMNTEAFF. In nucleotides, the CDR3 is TGTGCCAGCAGCGCTGTGGGGAGCGGAATGAACACTGAAGCTTTCTTT.

CDR3 residues: CTSSRMGTSWGGSANEKLFF. CDR3 nucleotide sequence: TGCACCAGCAGCCGCATGGGGACGTCGTGGGGGGGCAGTGCTAATGAAAAACTGTTTTTT. The V call is TRBV1, the J call TRBJ1-4. TRBV1 represents a pseudogene. CDR3 length equals 20 residues.

The J gene is TRBJ2-6, the V gene TRBV28, with D possibly matching TRBD2 (6 bases). CDR1 is MDHEN and CDR2 is SYDVKM in the germline V gene. The CDR3 totals 15 residues. Between the trimmed V and J ends, which lost 3 bases and 2 bases, there was a span of 8 bases. This CDR3 is CASSLGGTGANVLTF. The CDR3 DNA reads TGTGCCAGCAGTTTGGGGGGAACTGGGGCCAACGTCCTGACTTTC.

The chain couples TRBV30 to TRBJ1-1; D is unclear. There are 16 residues in the CDR3. Germline V lookup: CDR1 GTSNPN, CDR2 SVGIG (reference sequence). V gave up 2 bases and J gave up 2 bases, with 18 bases separating them. CDR3 in amino acids: CAWSPGGWAHNTEAFF. CDR3 nucleotides: TGTGCCTGGAGTCCCGGAGGATGGGCCCACAACACTGAAGCTTTCTTT. Filled out from reference TRBV30 and TRBJ1-1, the complete variable domain reads SQTIHQWPATLVQPVGSPLSLECTVEGTSNPNLYWYRQAAGRGLQLLFYSVGIGQISSEVPQNLSASRPQDRQFILSSKKLLLSDSGFYLCAWSPGGWAHNTEAFFGQGTRLTVV.

The chain recombines TRBV11-3 with TRBJ2-5; TRBD2 might be the D (7 bases). V was shortened by 5 bases and J by 4 bases, with 17 bases between the two germline ends. This CDR3 has 15 amino acids. The germline V gene encodes CDR1 SGHNT and CDR2 YENEEA. The CDR3 DNA reads as TGTGCCAGCAGCCCAGGCGTGGGGGGGCGAGAGACCCAGTACTTC. It is translated as CASSPGVGGRETQYF. Full variable domain (outside the CDR3, taken from reference TRBV11-3 and TRBJ2-5): EAGVVQSPRYKIIEKKQPVAFWCNPISGHNTLYWYLQNLGQGPELLIRYENEEAVDDSQLPKDRFSAERLKGVDSTLKIQPAELGDSAVYLCASSPGVGGRETQYFGPGTRLLVL.

As concerns this clone: Other nucleotide sequences from this sample produce the same CDR3. The rearrangement uses TRBV4-2 and TRBJ2-7; D is undetermined. CDR1 and CDR2 from the germline V gene are LGHNA and YNFKEQ. This CDR3 spans 12 amino acids. V lost 1 base and J lost 1, with 2 bases in between. CDR3 nucleotide sequence: TGTGCCAGCAGCCAAGCGTCCTACGAGCAGTACTTC. Protein sequence: CASSQASYEQYF.

CDR3 DNA: TGTGCCAGCAGCTCGGATAAGACTAGCGGAGCCTACGAGCAGTACTTC. This codes for CASSSDKTSGAYEQYF. The rearrangement joins TRBV7-2 to TRBJ2-7; 9 bases line up with TRBD2. V was clipped by 4 bases and J by 2 bases; unmatched bases: 9. The CDR3 is made up of 16 amino acids. Germline CDR1 SGHTA, CDR2 FQGNSA. The full variable domain, rest sourced from reference TRBV7-2 and TRBJ2-7, is GAGVSQSPSNKVTEKGKDVELRCDPISGHTALYWYRQSLGQGLEFLIYFQGNSAPDKSGLPSDRFSAERTGGSVSTLTIQRTQQEDSAVYLCASSSDKTSGAYEQYFGPGTRLTVT.

J is TRBJ2-5 and V is TRBV19; TRBD2 aligns across 9 bases. The germline gives CDR1 LNHDA, CDR2 SQIVND (reference sequence). The CDR3 has 15 residues. V shed 7 bases, J shed 5 bases, and the junction held 11 bases outside the gene matches. The CDR3 spells CASKDSGSRVETQYF. CDR3 in DNA: TGTGCCAGTAAGGATAGCGGGAGCAGGGTCGAGACCCAGTACTTC.

The chain employs TRBV19 and TRBJ2-3; TRBD2 might be the D (5 bases). Germline V gene lookup returns CDR1 LNHDA and CDR2 SQIVND (reference sequence). This CDR3 is 14 amino acids long. V was pared by 2 bases and J by 6 bases, with 12 bases between. The CDR3 nucleotides are TGTGCCAGTAGTATATCTCTAGCAGCCGATACGCAGTATTTT. As protein: CASSISLAADTQYF.

DNA for the CDR3: TGTGCCTGGAGTGTAGTTATCCGGAACACTGAAGCTTTCTTT. It encodes CAWSVVIRNTEAFF. The chain combines TRBV30 with TRBJ1-1; D not resolved. Per germline, CDR1 GTSNPN and CDR2 SVGIG (reference sequence). The CDR3 runs to 14 residues. Between the trimmed V and J ends, which lost 0 bases and 1 base, there was a span of 9 bases.

CDR3 sequence: CASSLPRTGYDNEQFF. For the CDR3, the DNA is TGTGCCAGCAGTTTACCCCGGACAGGGTACGACAATGAGCAGTTCTTC. The chain employs TRBV28 and TRBJ2-1; 8 bases align to TRBD1. Germline V gene sequence: CDR1 MDHEN, CDR2 SYDVKM. The CDR3 has 16 amino acids. The V gene end was trimmed by 2 bases and the J gene end by 5 bases; junction bases not matched to a gene: 8.

The chain couples TRBV5-1 to TRBJ2-7; TRBD1 aligns across 9 bases. Germline V gives CDR1 SGHRS, CDR2 YFSETQ. The CDR3 runs 17 residues. J was trimmed by 5 bases and V by 1 base; bases with no gene match: 13. The CDR3 sequence is CASSLRRGLDRGDEQYF. CDR3 DNA sequence: TGCGCCAGCAGCTTGAGGCGGGGTCTGGACAGGGGTGACGAGCAGTACTTC.

The chain uses TRBV5-1 and TRBJ2-3; 10 nucleotides agree with TRBD1. The CDR3 has 17 amino acids. The V gene end was trimmed by 4 bases and the J gene end by 1 base; junction bases not matched to a gene: 9. Germline CDR1 reads SGHRS; CDR2 reads YFSETQ. As DNA, the CDR3 is TGCGCCAGCAGCAGCTGGACAGGGGGTGAGGGCACAGATACGCAGTATTTT. Protein: CASSSWTGGEGTDTQYF.

J is TRBJ1-1 and V is TRBV4-1; D gene ambiguous. This CDR3 spans 14 amino acids. The germline V gene has CDR1 MGHRA and CDR2 YSYEKL. The ends were cut back, 5 bases at V and 7 bases at J, with 17 bases in the middle. The CDR3 loop reads CASSLREEVVEAFF. In DNA form, the CDR3 reads TGCGCCAGCAGCTTAAGGGAAGAGGTGGTTGAAGCTTTCTTT.